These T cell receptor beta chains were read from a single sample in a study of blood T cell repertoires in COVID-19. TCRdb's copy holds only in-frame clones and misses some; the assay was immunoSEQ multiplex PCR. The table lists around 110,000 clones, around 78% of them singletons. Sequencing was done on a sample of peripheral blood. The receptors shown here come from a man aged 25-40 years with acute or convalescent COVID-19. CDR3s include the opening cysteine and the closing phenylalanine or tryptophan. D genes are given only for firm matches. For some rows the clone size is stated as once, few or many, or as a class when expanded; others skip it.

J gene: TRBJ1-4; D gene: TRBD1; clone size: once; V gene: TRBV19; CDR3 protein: CASTGTGVEKLFF; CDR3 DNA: TGTGCCAGCACAGGGACAGGGGTAGAAAAACTGTTTTTT
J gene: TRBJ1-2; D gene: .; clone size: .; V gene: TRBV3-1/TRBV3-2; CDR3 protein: CASSQVSVYGYTF; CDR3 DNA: TGTGCCAGCAGCCAAGTGTCGGTCTATGGCTACACCTTC
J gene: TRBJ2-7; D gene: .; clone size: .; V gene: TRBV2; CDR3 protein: CASIGADYSYEQYF; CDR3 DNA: TGTGCCAGCATTGGGGCCGATTACTCCTACGAGCAGTACTTC
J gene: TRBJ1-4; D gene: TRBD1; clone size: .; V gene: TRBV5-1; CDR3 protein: CASSLNPLPGQGAVNEKLFF; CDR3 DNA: TGCGCCAGCAGCTTGAATCCTCTCCCGGGACAGGGAGCGGTTAATGAAAAACTGTTTTTT
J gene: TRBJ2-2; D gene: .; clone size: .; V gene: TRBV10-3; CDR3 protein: CAISGMGQTNTGELFF; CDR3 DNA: TGTGCCATCAGTGGCATGGGACAAACAAACACCGGGGAGCTGTTTTTT
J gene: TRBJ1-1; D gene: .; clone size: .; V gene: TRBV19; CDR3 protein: CASTLGGVTEAFF; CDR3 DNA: TGTGCCAGTACCCTCGGGGGTGTCACTGAAGCTTTCTTT
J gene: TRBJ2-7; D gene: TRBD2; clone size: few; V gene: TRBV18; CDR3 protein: CASSPTAGGLDEQYF; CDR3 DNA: TGTGCCAGCTCACCAACAGCGGGGGGGCTCGACGAGCAGTACTTC
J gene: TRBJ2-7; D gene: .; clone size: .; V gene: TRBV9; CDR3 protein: CASSVAGSQGYEQYF; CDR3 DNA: TGTGCCAGCAGCGTAGCCGGGAGTCAAGGCTACGAGCAGTACTTC
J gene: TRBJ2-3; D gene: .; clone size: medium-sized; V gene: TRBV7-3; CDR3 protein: CASSFRRASSTDTQYF; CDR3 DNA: TGTGCCAGCAGCTTTAGGCGGGCTTCTAGCACAGATACGCAGTATTTT
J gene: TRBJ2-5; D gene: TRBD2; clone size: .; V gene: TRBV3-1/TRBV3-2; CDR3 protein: CASSQDTTSGQETQYF; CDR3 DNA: TGTGCCAGCAGCCAAGACACGACTAGCGGGCAAGAGACCCAGTACTTC
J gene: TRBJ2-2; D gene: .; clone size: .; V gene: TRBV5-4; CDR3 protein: CASSLTGKTGELFF; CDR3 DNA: TGTGCCAGCAGCTTGACAGGGAAAACCGGGGAGCTGTTTTTT
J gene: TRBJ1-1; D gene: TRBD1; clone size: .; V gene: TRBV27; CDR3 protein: CASIRDRGRTEAFF; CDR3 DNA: TGTGCCAGCATAAGGGACAGGGGGCGGACTGAAGCTTTCTTT
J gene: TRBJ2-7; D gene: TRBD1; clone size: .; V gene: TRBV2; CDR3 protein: CASSDWDRVSNEQYF; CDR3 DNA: TGTGCCAGCAGTGATTGGGACAGGGTTTCCAACGAGCAGTACTTC
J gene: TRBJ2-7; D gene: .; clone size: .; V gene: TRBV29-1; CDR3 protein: CSGEQGSEQYF; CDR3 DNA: TGCAGCGGCGAACAGGGTTCCGAGCAGTACTTC
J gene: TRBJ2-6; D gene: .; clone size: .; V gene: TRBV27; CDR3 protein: CASSSTSSGANVLTF; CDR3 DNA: TGTGCCAGCAGTTCCACTTCCTCTGGGGCCAACGTCCTGACTTTC
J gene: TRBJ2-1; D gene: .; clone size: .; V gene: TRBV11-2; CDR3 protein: CASSYLRYNEQFF; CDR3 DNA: TGTGCCAGCAGCTACCTCCGGTACAATGAGCAGTTCTTC
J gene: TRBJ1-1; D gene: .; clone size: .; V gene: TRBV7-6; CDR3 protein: CASSRPGGMNTEAFF; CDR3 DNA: TGTGCCAGCAGTCGCCCCGGGGGGATGAACACTGAAGCTTTCTTT